This T cell receptor beta chain stems from a study of cytomegalovirus exposure and HLA in healthy donors. The length of the CDR3 is 16 residues. The germline V gene has CDR1 SNHLY and CDR2 FYNNEI. V dropped 6 bases and J dropped 2; count of bases not matched to a gene: 5. Some clones are missing from TCRdb's copy, which holds only in-frame ones; the method was immunoSEQ multiplex PCR. Among around 300,000 clones listed, approximately 83% were seen once. The sample taken for sequencing was PBMCs. The chain combines TRBV2 with TRBJ2-6; TRBD1 matches 9 bases. This receptor was taken from a woman in her late teens or twenties in good health and CMV-seronegative. This CDR3 is CASRRDRDTGANVLTF. The CDR3 DNA sequence: TGTGCCAGCAGAAGGGACAGGGACACTGGGGCCAACGTCCTGACTTTC.